This is a list of T cell receptor beta chains from one sample in a study of identifying expanded T cells in peripheral blood. Method: immunoSEQ multiplex PCR; TCRdb's copy keeps in-frame clones and lacks some. The sample yields 90,000 to 100,000 clones, almost 90% seen once. The sequencing sample was made of blood. Source of these receptors: a person between 18 and 75 years old in good health. Each CDR3 is given with its conserved first and last residue. A D gene is named only where the DNA matches it firmly. Expanded clones get a size class; other rows say once, few or many, or leave the size out.

abundance | d_gene | j_gene | v_gene | CDR3aa | CDR3nt
. | TRBD2 | TRBJ2-7 | TRBV29-1 | CSGSGVSEQYF | TGCAGCGGTAGCGGGGTGAGCGAGCAGTACTTC
. | . | TRBJ1-3 | TRBV5-4 | CASSQGFSSGNTIYF | TGTGCCAGCAGCCAGGGATTCTCATCTGGAAACACCATATATTTT
. | . | TRBJ1-1 | TRBV30 | CAWIPGKAFF | TGTGCCTGGATTCCAGGGAAAGCTTTCTTT
. | . | TRBJ2-1 | TRBV7-3 | CASRATASSYNEQFF | TGTGCCAGCCGCGCTACAGCAAGCTCCTACAATGAGCAGTTCTTC
. | TRBD2 | TRBJ2-1 | TRBV5-1 | CASSLETSGGTYNEQFF | TGCGCCAGCAGCTTGGAGACTAGCGGGGGGACCTACAATGAGCAGTTCTTC
few | . | TRBJ2-2 | TRBV5-5 | CASSRTAGNTGELFF | TGTGCCAGCAGCCGTACAGCGGGGAACACCGGGGAGCTGTTTTTT
. | . | TRBJ1-2 | TRBV7-3 | CASSSSSEGRNGYTF | TGTGCCAGCAGCTCTAGTAGTGAGGGGCGAAATGGCTACACCTTC
few | . | TRBJ1-2 | TRBV5-6 | CASSLWGGDYTF | TGTGCCAGCAGCTTGTGGGGGGGCGACTACACCTTC
. | . | TRBJ2-5 | TRBV5-1 | CASRQQGQTQETQYF | TGCGCCAGCAGACAACAGGGTCAAACCCAAGAGACCCAGTACTTC
. | . | TRBJ2-1 | TRBV7-8 | CASSLEDSTEQFF | TGTGCCAGCAGCTTAGAGGACAGTACGGAGCAGTTCTTC
. | . | TRBJ2-1 | TRBV4-3 | CASSQGTNYNEQFF | TGCGCCAGCAGCCAAGGGACAAACTACAATGAGCAGTTCTTC
. | TRBD2 | TRBJ2-7 | TRBV27 | CASSRTSGSRYEQYF | TGTGCCAGCAGCAGGACTAGCGGGAGTCGCTACGAGCAGTACTTC
. | . | TRBJ2-7 | TRBV15 | CTTSRAPPTGYEQYF | TGTACCACCAGCAGAGCCCCCCCAACAGGGTACGAGCAGTACTTC
. | . | TRBJ1-2 | TRBV18 | CASSPKQGINYGYTF | TGTGCCAGCTCACCAAAACAGGGAATCAACTATGGCTACACCTTC
. | TRBD1 | TRBJ2-7 | TRBV7-2 | CASSLGQGTVYEQYF | TGTGCCAGCAGCTTAGGACAGGGTACAGTCTACGAGCAGTACTTC
once | . | TRBJ1-1 | TRBV5-4 | CASSLGGNTEAFF | TGTGCCAGCAGCTTGGGAGGTAACACTGAAGCTTTCTTT
. | TRBD1 | TRBJ1-2 | TRBV7-8 | CASSLMQGGLISYGYTF | TGTGCCAGCAGCTTAATGCAAGGGGGCCTAATTTCTTATGGCTACACCTTC
. | . | TRBJ2-7 | TRBV15 | CATSSRTAIYEQYF | TGTGCCACCAGCAGCCGGACAGCGATCTACGAGCAGTACTTC
. | . | TRBJ1-1 | TRBV5-1 | CASSVDTRREAFF | TGCGCCAGCAGTGTGGACACCCGAAGGGAAGCTTTCTTT
. | . | TRBJ2-6 | TRBV15 | CATSRKQEGASGANVLTF | TGTGCCACCAGCAGAAAACAGGAGGGGGCCTCTGGGGCCAACGTCCTGACTTTC
. | TRBD1 | TRBJ2-7 | TRBV27 | CASSLSPGTAAYEQYF | TGTGCCAGCAGTTTAAGCCCTGGGACAGCAGCCTACGAGCAGTACTTC
. | TRBD1 | TRBJ2-3 | TRBV6-1 | CASSLSGTGAYF | TGTGCCAGCAGTCTATCCGGGACAGGGGCGTATTTT
. | . | TRBJ2-1 | TRBV6-4 | CASSDSVASYNEQFF | TGTGCCAGCAGTGACTCGGTAGCCTCCTACAATGAGCAGTTCTTC
. | TRBD1 | TRBJ1-5 | TRBV5-4 | CASSLDRGHNQPQHF | TGTGCCAGCAGCTTGGACAGGGGGCACAATCAGCCCCAGCATTTT
. | TRBD2 | TRBJ2-3 | TRBV9 | CASSVAVSGGTDTQYF | TGTGCCAGCAGCGTAGCTGTTAGCGGGGGTACAGATACGCAGTATTTT
. | . | TRBJ2-1 | TRBV28 | CASSLHWVSNEQFF | TGTGCCAGCAGTTTGCACTGGGTAAGCAATGAGCAGTTCTTC
. | . | TRBJ2-1 | TRBV15 | CATSRSGPSNNEQFF | TGTGCCACCAGCAGATCGGGCCCTAGCAACAATGAGCAGTTCTTC
. | . | TRBJ2-2 | TRBV7-8 | CASSSGTGNTGELFF | TGTGCCAGCAGCTCCGGGACCGGGAACACCGGGGAGCTGTTTTTT
. | . | TRBJ2-1 | TRBV11-2 | CASSPLRADEQFF | TGTGCCAGCAGCCCCCTCAGGGCGGATGAGCAGTTCTTC
. | . | TRBJ1-6 | TRBV5-4 | CASSLTGDGNSPLHF | TGTGCCAGCAGCTTAACCGGGGACGGTAATTCACCCCTCCACTTT
. | TRBD1 | TRBJ2-3 | TRBV7-2 | CASSWDRVDTQYF | TGTGCCAGCAGCTGGGACAGGGTAGATACGCAGTATTTT
. | . | TRBJ2-2 | TRBV25-1 | CASRGNLGRTAGELFF | TGTGCCAGCAGGGGGAACTTGGGACGAACGGCCGGGGAGCTGTTTTTT
. | TRBD1 | TRBJ1-5 | TRBV10-3 | CAISEGQGASQPQHF | TGTGCCATCAGTGAAGGGCAGGGGGCGAGTCAGCCCCAGCATTTT
. | . | TRBJ2-2 | TRBV5-1 | CASSFFGGENTGELFF | TGCGCCAGCAGCTTTTTTGGCGGGGAGAACACCGGGGAGCTGTTTTTT
once | . | TRBJ2-2 | TRBV28 | CASSPPSASGELFF | TGTGCCAGCAGCCCTCCTAGCGCTTCCGGGGAGCTGTTTTTT
. | . | TRBJ2-7 | TRBV19 | CASSISNRVREQYF | TGTGCCAGTAGTATCTCAAACAGGGTTCGGGAGCAGTACTTC
. | . | TRBJ1-2 | TRBV27 | CASSLKAENYGYTF | TGTGCCAGCAGTTTAAAGGCCGAAAACTATGGCTACACCTTC
. | . | TRBJ2-7 | TRBV5-5 | CASSSRTGRGYEQYF | TGTGCCAGCAGCTCCCGGACAGGGAGGGGATACGAGCAGTACTTC
once | . | TRBJ1-1 | TRBV4-1 | CASSQAGLGTEAFF | TGCGCCAGCAGCCAAGCAGGGCTCGGAACTGAAGCTTTCTTT
. | . | TRBJ2-7 | TRBV28 | CASSLWQGVQYF | TGTGCCAGCAGTTTATGGCAGGGAGTGCAGTACTTC
. | . | TRBJ1-4 | TRBV30 | CAWSGVNEKLFF | TGTGCCTGGAGCGGGGTTAATGAAAAACTGTTTTTT
. | . | TRBJ2-2 | TRBV6-5 | CASSYRPPTTGELFF | TGTGCCAGCAGTTACCGCCCACCTACCACCGGGGAGCTGTTTTTT
. | TRBD2 | TRBJ2-1 | TRBV4-2 | CASSQTRARLASYNEQFF | TGTGCCAGCAGCCAAACGAGGGCCCGACTAGCCTCCTACAATGAGCAGTTCTTC
. | . | TRBJ2-2 | TRBV4-1 | CASSQGSGARTGELFF | TGCGCCAGCAGCCAAGGGTCGGGGGCGCGCACCGGGGAGCTGTTTTTT
. | . | TRBJ1-2 | TRBV19 | CASSRRLANYGYTF | TGTGCCAGTAGCAGGAGGTTGGCTAACTATGGCTACACCTTC
. | . | TRBJ2-2 | TRBV10-3 | CAISAGDRGTGELFF | TGTGCCATCAGTGCGGGGGACAGAGGCACCGGGGAGCTGTTTTTT
. | . | TRBJ1-6 | TRBV7-8 | CASSLPPGAVNSPLHF | TGTGCCAGCAGCTTACCCCCAGGGGCGGTTAATTCACCCCTCCACTTT
few | . | TRBJ1-1 | TRBV28 | CASSFRGTNTEAFF | TGTGCCAGCAGTTTTCGGGGAACGAACACTGAAGCTTTCTTT
. | . | TRBJ1-1 | TRBV6-5 | CASSVGGNTEAFF | TGTGCCAGCAGCGTAGGGGGGAACACTGAAGCTTTCTTT
. | . | TRBJ2-7 | TRBV19 | CASSIKESYEQYF | TGTGCCAGTAGTATAAAGGAATCCTACGAGCAGTACTTC
. | TRBD2 | TRBJ2-3 | TRBV29-1 | CSVEDPLTSPSTDTQYF | TGCAGCGTTGAAGATCCTTTGACTAGCCCTAGCACAGATACGCAGTATTTT
. | . | TRBJ2-1 | TRBV29-1 | CSVVGTYNEQFF | TGCAGCGTTGTTGGGACCTACAATGAGCAGTTCTTC
. | . | TRBJ2-2 | TRBV18 | CASSILEVVANTGELFF | TGTGCCAGCTCAATTTTGGAGGTGGTGGCGAACACCGGGGAGCTGTTTTTT
. | . | TRBJ1-5 | TRBV19 | CASSIFGEPQHF | TGTGCCAGTAGTATCTTTGGGGAGCCCCAGCATTTT
. | . | TRBJ2-2 | TRBV7-3 | CASSQGPRAAGELFF | TGTGCCAGCAGCCAGGGCCCGCGGGCCGCCGGGGAGCTGTTTTTT